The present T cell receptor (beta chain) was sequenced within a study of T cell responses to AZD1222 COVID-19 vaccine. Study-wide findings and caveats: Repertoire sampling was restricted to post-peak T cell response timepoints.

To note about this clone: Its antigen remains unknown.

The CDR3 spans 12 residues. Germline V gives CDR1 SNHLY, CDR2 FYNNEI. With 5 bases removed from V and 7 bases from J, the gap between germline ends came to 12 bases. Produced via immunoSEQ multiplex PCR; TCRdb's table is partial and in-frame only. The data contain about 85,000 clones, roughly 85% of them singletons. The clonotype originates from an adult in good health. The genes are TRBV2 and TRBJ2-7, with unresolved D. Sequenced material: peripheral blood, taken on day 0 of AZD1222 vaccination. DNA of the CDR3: TGTGCCAGCAGTTACGAGGCGGTTGAGCAGTACTTC. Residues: CASSYEAVEQYF.